This T cell receptor (beta chain) was retrieved from a study of cytomegalovirus exposure and HLA in healthy donors. General observations from the study: TCR beta V segments were, for the most part, productive about 87% or about 30% of the time in an earlier analysis.

A note on this clone: Antigen specificity is unknown.

Amplification used 60 Vbeta primers and 13 Jbeta primers. Sequencing was performed with immunoSEQ multiplex PCR; in TCRdb, only in-frame clones are kept and a portion is missing. The table lists some 150,000 clones. Germline values: CDR1 SGHTA, CDR2 FQGNSA. The J segment lost 5 bases and the V segment lost 3 bases, leaving 8 bases of the junction unmatched. This CDR3 spans 16 amino acids. The specimen sequenced was PBMCs. The TCR comes from a woman under 30 in good health and CMV-seronegative. The V gene is TRBV7-2, the J gene TRBJ2-5; 11 nucleotides align to TRBD2. CDR3 coding DNA: TGTGCCAGCAGCTTCAATAGCGGGAGGGCCGATGAGACCCAGTACTTC. It translates to CASSFNSGRADETQYF.